Listed below are T cell receptor beta chains from one sample, sequenced in a study of T cell clonotyping in hematopoietic cell transplantation. Assay used: immunoSEQ multiplex PCR; TCRdb lists only in-frame clones, some missing. The data contain 15,000 or so clones, 70% to 75% of them seen just once; the ten biggest clones take up more than 9%. Sequencing used peripheral blood mononuclear cells. Source of these receptors: a woman aged 60-75 years in good health. Some clones in this sample may be carry-over from other donors' samples. CDR3s include the opening cysteine and the closing phenylalanine or tryptophan. D genes are given only for firm matches. Clone size is given for some rows only: seen once, a few or many times, or a class if the clone is expanded.

J gene,D gene,V gene,clone size,CDR3 protein,CDR3 DNA
TRBJ1-4,TRBD1,TRBV9,NA,CASSVGTGDTEKLFF,TGTGCCAGCAGCGTAGGGACAGGGGATACTGAAAAACTGTTTTTT
TRBJ1-1,NA,TRBV30,NA,CAVAGNTEAFF,TGTGCCGTGGCGGGGAACACTGAAGCTTTCTTT
TRBJ2-3,NA,TRBV4-3,NA,CASSQGTVDTDTQYF,TGCGCCAGCAGCCAAGGGACAGTAGACACAGATACGCAGTATTTT
TRBJ2-1,NA,TRBV4-2,NA,CASSQDVATPTYNEQFF,TGTGCCAGCAGCCAAGATGTGGCTACACCAACCTACAATGAGCAGTTCTTC
TRBJ1-2,NA,TRBV27,once,CASSLNEGYGYTF,TGTGCCAGCAGTTTAAACGAGGGCTATGGCTACACCTTC
TRBJ1-2,TRBD1,TRBV9,few,CASSVERDSYGYTF,TGTGCCAGCAGCGTAGAGAGGGACAGCTATGGCTACACCTTC
TRBJ1-3,TRBD1,TRBV5-1,once,CASSSTTGVVNTIYF,TGCGCCAGCAGCTCAACGACAGGGGTTGTAAACACCATATATTTT
TRBJ1-1,NA,TRBV30,NA,CAWSNQGNTEAFF,TGTGCCTGGAGTAACCAGGGCAACACTGAAGCTTTCTTT
TRBJ2-7,NA,TRBV7-8,NA,CASSSPWGGLEQYF,TGTGCCAGCAGCTCTCCTTGGGGGGGCCTCGAGCAGTACTTC
TRBJ2-7,TRBD2,TRBV30,NA,CAWSGTSGRYREQYF,TGTGCCTGGAGTGGGACTAGCGGTCGTTATCGCGAGCAGTACTTC
TRBJ2-5,NA,TRBV5-1,NA,CASSGVQETQYF,TGCGCCAGCAGCGGAGTTCAAGAGACCCAGTACTTC
TRBJ1-2,NA,TRBV7-9,NA,CASSPRRGNYGYTF,TGTGCCAGCAGCCCCCGTCGGGGTAACTATGGCTACACCTTC
TRBJ2-7,TRBD2,TRBV19,NA,CASSKASGTYEQYF,TGTGCCAGTAGTAAGGCTAGCGGGACCTACGAGCAGTACTTC
TRBJ1-2,NA,TRBV7-2,NA,CASSSTGTQNYGYTF,TGTGCCAGCAGCTCGACCGGGACACAGAACTATGGCTACACCTTC
TRBJ2-2,TRBD2,TRBV5-4,NA,CASKEGIAGAGELFF,TGTGCTAGTAAGGAAGGGATAGCGGGAGCCGGGGAGCTGTTTTTT
TRBJ2-1,NA,TRBV10-3,NA,CAISEGTGGNEQFF,TGTGCCATCAGTGAAGGGACTGGAGGGAATGAGCAGTTCTTC
TRBJ1-1,NA,TRBV4-1,NA,CASSQGGGWSGNTEAFF,TGCGCCAGCAGCCAAGGGGGGGGATGGTCGGGGAACACTGAAGCTTTCTTT
TRBJ2-1,TRBD2,TRBV19,NA,CASSISSGGPNEQFF,TGTGCCAGTAGTATCAGTAGCGGGGGCCCAAATGAGCAGTTCTTC
TRBJ2-6,TRBD1,TRBV2,NA,CARQGVAGANVLTF,TGTGCCAGACAGGGGGTGGCCGGGGCCAACGTCCTGACTTTC
TRBJ2-7,NA,TRBV4-3,NA,CASSRRSGEDVEQYF,TGCGCCAGCAGCCGCAGATCAGGGGAGGACGTCGAGCAGTACTTC
TRBJ1-1,NA,TRBV30,NA,CAWSGGLEGTEAFF,TGTGCCTGGAGTGGCGGGCTCGAGGGCACTGAAGCTTTCTTT
TRBJ1-1,NA,TRBV6-1,once,CASSGTPVTEAFF,TGTGCCAGCAGTGGGACCCCGGTAACTGAAGCTTTCTTT
TRBJ2-7,NA,TRBV11-1,NA,CASRLRRGDGYEQYF,TGTGCCAGCAGGCTCCGCAGGGGGGATGGCTACGAGCAGTACTTC
TRBJ1-2,TRBD1,TRBV30,NA,CAVSRDRPMGYTF,TGTGCCGTCAGTCGGGACAGGCCGATGGGCTACACCTTC
TRBJ2-2,NA,TRBV27,NA,CASSLRGTGELFF,TGTGCCAGCAGTTTAAGGGGTACCGGGGAGCTGTTTTTT
TRBJ2-1,NA,TRBV11-3,few,CASSLLGAGSWNEQFF,TGTGCCAGCAGCCTACTGGGGGCCGGTTCGTGGAATGAGCAGTTCTTC
TRBJ2-7,TRBD1,TRBV28,NA,CASSRDSAAYEQYF,TGTGCCAGCAGCCGGGACAGCGCTGCCTACGAGCAGTACTTC
TRBJ2-1,NA,TRBV25-1,NA,CASSDPGAVNEQFF,TGTGCCAGCAGCGACCCGGGCGCGGTCAATGAGCAGTTCTTC
TRBJ1-4,NA,TRBV28,NA,CASSPGTLNEKLFF,TGTGCCAGCAGTCCCGGGACACTAAATGAAAAACTGTTTTTT
TRBJ1-1,NA,TRBV30,NA,CAWSKRRNTEAFF,TGTGCCTGGAGCAAGAGGAGGAACACTGAAGCTTTCTTT
TRBJ1-2,NA,TRBV2,NA,CASSSNTGLGGYIF,TGTGCCAGCAGTTCCAACACAGGGTTAGGAGGCTACATCTTC
TRBJ1-1,TRBD1,TRBV28,NA,CAGYRGETEAFF,TGTGCCGGATACAGGGGTGAGACTGAAGCTTTCTTT
TRBJ1-2,NA,TRBV30,NA,CAWSVSGGYTF,TGTGCCTGGAGTGTCTCGGGCGGCTACACCTTC
TRBJ2-5,NA,TRBV6-1,NA,CASSLYDEKRYF,TGTGCCAGCAGCCTATACGACGAAAAACGGTACTTC
TRBJ1-6,NA,TRBV28,NA,CASSSPRPSPLHF,TGTGCCAGCAGTTCCCCAAGACCTTCACCCCTCCACTTT
TRBJ2-2,TRBD2,TRBV4-3,NA,CASSPSGLANTGELFF,TGCGCCAGCAGCCCTTCGGGACTAGCGAACACCGGGGAGCTGTTTTTT
TRBJ1-2,NA,TRBV5-6,few,CASSLLTTTNYGYTF,TGTGCCAGCAGCTTGTTAACCACGACAAACTATGGCTACACCTTC
TRBJ1-1,NA,TRBV5-4,NA,CASSLTPLNTEAFF,TGTGCCAGCAGCTTGACACCCTTGAACACTGAAGCTTTCTTT
TRBJ1-5,NA,TRBV2,few,CASRTHQSNQPQHF,TGTGCCAGCAGGACACACCAGAGCAATCAGCCCCAGCATTTT
TRBJ2-7,NA,TRBV30,NA,CAWGDMIHYEQYF,TGTGCCTGGGGTGACATGATCCACTACGAGCAGTACTTC
TRBJ1-6,NA,TRBV7-2,NA,CASSSSSALDNSPLHF,TGTGCCAGCAGCTCCAGCTCGGCGCTGGATAATTCACCCCTCCACTTT
TRBJ2-7,TRBD2,TRBV6-1,NA,CASSEGASGSDEQYF,TGTGCCAGCAGTGAGGGGGCTAGCGGGAGTGACGAGCAGTACTTC
TRBJ2-3,TRBD2,TRBV9,NA,CASSAQPGLAVADTQYF,TGTGCCAGCAGCGCCCAGCCGGGACTAGCTGTGGCAGATACGCAGTATTTT
TRBJ1-1,NA,TRBV11-2,NA,CASSLRTEKAFF,TGTGCCAGCAGCCTCCGGACCGAAAAAGCTTTCTTT
TRBJ2-3,NA,TRBV7-2,NA,CASSLGTPADTQYF,TGTGCCAGCAGCTTAGGGACCCCGGCCGATACGCAGTATTTT
TRBJ2-7,NA,TRBV5-1,NA,CASSLLLGYEQYF,TGCGCCAGCAGCTTGCTGCTCGGTTACGAGCAGTACTTC
TRBJ1-2,NA,TRBV30,NA,CAWSSRASTQNYGYTF,TGTGCCTGGAGTTCCCGGGCATCTACCCAAAACTATGGCTACACCTTC
TRBJ1-2,NA,TRBV27,NA,CASRPNLGVYTF,TGTGCCAGCAGGCCCAACCTCGGAGTCTACACCTTC
TRBJ1-5,TRBD1,TRBV7-9,few,CASSVSTGASNQPQHF,TGTGCCAGCAGCGTATCGACAGGGGCAAGCAATCAGCCCCAGCATTTT
TRBJ1-6,NA,TRBV25-1,NA,CASGQTGTEGSPLHF,TGTGCCAGCGGGCAAACGGGGACCGAGGGTTCACCCCTCCACTTT